The rows below give T cell receptor beta chains drawn from one sample of a study of neurological immune-mediated disorders. TCRdb analysed the 5' RACE reads with MiXCR anew, one entry per CDR3 protein. This sample carries approximately 58,000 distinct CDR3 sequences, roughly 10% of them seen once, and the ten largest clones take 1.5% to 2%. Sequenced material: PBMCs. These receptors were collected from a man aged 55-75 years in good health. Both conserved end residues are part of each CDR3. The order of the fields is V gene, J gene, clone size, D gene, CDR3 DNA, CDR3 protein. D genes are given only for firm matches. A row's size may be missing; if present it is once, few, many or a size class.

TRBV5-1	TRBJ2-5	many	NA	TGCGCCAGCAGCTTGTATCCAGGGACACAAGAGACCCAGTACTTC	CASSLYPGTQETQYF
TRBV9	TRBJ2-3	many	NA	TGTGCCAGCAGCGTAGGGCTGACACCATCTAGCACAGATACGCAGTATTTT	CASSVGLTPSSTDTQYF
TRBV7-2	TRBJ2-5	many	NA	TGTGCCAGCAGCTTGGGACATCTTCAAGAGACCCAGTACTTC	CASSLGHLQETQYF
TRBV5-6	TRBJ1-2	many	NA	TGTGCCAGCAGCTTGACAGGGAGAGTCTATGGCTACACCTTC	CASSLTGRVYGYTF
TRBV15	TRBJ2-5	many	TRBD1	TGTGCCACCAGCAGACCTCAACCCGGGACAGAAGAGACCCAGTACTTC	CATSRPQPGTEETQYF
TRBV29-1	TRBJ1-1	many	NA	TGCAGCGTCGCCGGGGACTTGAACACTGAAGCTTTCTTT	CSVAGDLNTEAFF
TRBV4-3	TRBJ1-2	many	NA	TGCGCCAGCAGCCAAGAGGCGGGCTATGGCTACACCTTC	CASSQEAGYGYTF
TRBV3-1	TRBJ2-7	many	NA	TGTGCCAGCAGCCAAGATCCTCCCCACAGGGCCGAGCAGTACTTC	CASSQDPPHRAEQYF
TRBV6-1	TRBJ1-2	few	NA	TGTGCCAGCAGTGAGCTAGAAGTATATGGCTACACCTTC	CASSELEVYGYTF
TRBV7-3	TRBJ2-1	NA	TRBD2	TGTGCCAGCAGCCCGCGACTAGCGGGAGCCAATGAGCAGTTCTTC	CASSPRLAGANEQFF
TRBV27	TRBJ1-6	many	TRBD1	TGTGCCAGCAGTTTAGGGACAGGGCTGATGGATTCACCCCTCCACTTT	CASSLGTGLMDSPLHF
TRBV24-1	TRBJ1-2	NA	NA	TGTGCCGACGGGAGAGGTGAGAACTATGGCTACACCTTT	CADGRGENYGYTF
TRBV12-3/TRBV12-4	TRBJ1-6	many	NA	TGTGCCAGCAGTTTACAGGGAGGCGATTCACCCCTCCACTTT	CASSLQGGDSPLHF
TRBV20-1	TRBJ2-7	many	TRBD2	TGCAGTGCCTATCTAGCGGGGGGTTCCTACGAGCAGTACTTC	CSAYLAGGSYEQYF
TRBV5-1	TRBJ2-1	many	TRBD2	TGCGCCAGCAGCTCGGGGGAGGGCTCCTACAATGAGCAGTTCTTC	CASSSGEGSYNEQFF
TRBV20-1	TRBJ1-5	many	NA	TGCAGTGCTAATCACGGGGAGGCGTTTCAGCCCCAGCATTTT	CSANHGEAFQPQHF
TRBV7-9	TRBJ2-6	few	NA	TGTGCCACTCTGAGGGCTGGGGCCAACGTCCTGACTTTC	CATLRAGANVLTF